Shown below are 7 T cell receptor beta chains from a single sample sequenced in a study of shared clonotypes between healthy human individuals. It was CD45RO-negative cells, positively selected for CCR7, that made up naive CD8 cells, with terminally differentiated effector memory CD45RA+ cells excluded. Sequencing was performed with immunoSEQ multiplex PCR; in TCRdb, only in-frame clones are kept and a portion is missing. The repertoire holds some 630,000 clones, with roughly 95% as singletons. Specimen: naive CD8+ T cells sorted from blood. These receptors were obtained from a woman aged 25 to 39 in good health.

The genes are TRBV29-1 and TRBJ2-3, with no clear D. The germline CDR1 and CDR2 sequences are SQVTM and ANQGSEA. V was trimmed by 0 bases and J by 4 bases, leaving 5 bases between them. This CDR3 has 12 residues. CDR3 bases: TGCAGCGTTGAAGATCTCCCAGATACGCAGTATTTT. Residues: CSVEDLPDTQYF.

The CDR3 DNA is TGTGCCAGCAGCTTAGTCCAGGGAGTGAACACTGAAGCTTTCTTT. Amino acid sequence: CASSLVQGVNTEAFF. This chain connects TRBV7-9 to TRBJ1-1; D possibly corresponds to TRBD1 (5 bases). CDR1 is SEHNR, CDR2 FQNEAQ, per germline (reference sequence). V gave up 1 base and J gave up 0 bases, with 9 bases separating them. This CDR3 is built from 15 residues.

V usage is TRBV28 and J usage is TRBJ2-7, with TRBD2 matching 13 bases. Germline CDR1 and CDR2: MDHEN and SYDVKM. The ends lost 6 bases at V and 6 bases at J; junction bases unmatched: 20. The CDR3 sequence is 19 residues long. The CDR3 nucleotides are TGTGCCAGCAGCCTATATCCACTAGCGGGAGGGCCGGATAACGGCGAGCAGTACTTC. Protein product: CASSLYPLAGGPDNGEQYF. Together with reference TRBV28 and TRBJ2-7, the CDR3 gives the full variable domain: DVKVTQSSRYLVKRTGEKVFLECVQDMDHENMFWYRQDPGLGLRLIYFSYDVKMKEKGDIPEGYSVSREKKERFSLILESASTNQTSMYLCASSLYPLAGGPDNGEQYFGPGTRLTVT.

V is TRBV4-1 and J is TRBJ1-1; no clear D gene. CDR1 is MGHRA and CDR2 is YSYEKL in the germline V gene. Trimming removed 1 base from V and 4 bases from J, with 10 bases in between. This CDR3 spans 14 amino acids. The CDR3 reads CASSQVGSGTEAFF. CDR3 sequence (DNA): TGCGCCAGCAGCCAAGTCGGTTCGGGCACTGAAGCTTTCTTT.

This sequence joins TRBV7-6 and TRBJ2-1; D perhaps matches TRBD2 (6 bases). Germline CDR1 and CDR2: SGHVS and FNYEAQ. V shed 5 bases and J shed 8 bases, with 16 bases lying between them. This CDR3 contains 14 residues. CDR3 nucleotides: TGTGCCAGCAGCAAGATGGGGGGATCGGATGAGCAGTTCTTC. Protein product: CASSKMGGSDEQFF. Together with reference TRBV7-6 and TRBJ2-1, the CDR3 gives the full variable domain: GAGVSQSPRYKVTKRGQDVALRCDPISGHVSLYWYRQALGQGPEFLTYFNYEAQQDKSGLPNDRFSAERPEGSISTLTIQRTEQRDSAMYRCASSKMGGSDEQFFGPGTRLTVL.

This CDR3 is CASSLFISNQPQHF. The CDR3 nucleotides are TGTGCCAGCAGCTTGTTTATTAGCAATCAGCCCCAGCATTTT. This rearrangement joins TRBV5-6 to TRBJ1-5; D ambiguous. Trimming shortened V by 1 base and J by 0 bases, and 5 bases separated the two germline ends. CDR3 length: 14 residues. Germline CDR1 and CDR2: SGHDT and YYEEEE.

V and J are TRBV19 and TRBJ2-5; TRBD2 agrees at 11 bases. Germline V gene data show CDR1 as LNHDA and CDR2 as SQIVND (reference sequence). Trimming took 1 base from V and 3 from J; bases not matched to a gene: 10. This CDR3 region has 18 residues. The CDR3 DNA is TGTGCCAGTAGTATAGGGCTAGCGGGAGGTATGGTAAAAGAGACCCAGTACTTC. Protein product: CASSIGLAGGMVKETQYF. Supplemented by reference TRBV19 and TRBJ2-5, the full variable domain reads DGGITQSPKYLFRKEGQNVTLSCEQNLNHDAMYWYRQDPGQGLRLIYYSQIVNDFQKGDIAEGYSVSREKKESFPLTVTSAQKNPTAFYLCASSIGLAGGMVKETQYFGPGTRLLVL.